Sequencing of this T cell receptor beta chain was carried out in a study of response to subunit inactivated influenza vaccine. Notes on the study in general: Each seasonal flu vaccination may recruit only limited new T cells, authors suggested.

The sample holds a few counts of this clonotype. Its antigen is still unknown. Trimming removed 6 bases from V and 1 base from J; junction bases left unmatched: 9. The CDR3 length is 16 residues. TCRdb called the RT-PCR reads again in MiXCR, with one record for every CDR3 protein. In the table there are over 750,000 distinct CDR3 sequences, 21% of which are singletons. Sequenced material: PBMCs from blood, taken about 5 days after vaccination. The V and J genes are TRBV12-3 or TRBV12-4 and TRBJ2-3, with 8 positions matching TRBD2. The sequence derives from a man between 45 and 60 years old who received an inactivated influenza vaccine. CDR3 in DNA: TGTGCCAGCAGCTCCGGGGTAGCGGGACGCACAGATACGCAGTATTTT. This translates into CASSSGVAGRTDTQYF.